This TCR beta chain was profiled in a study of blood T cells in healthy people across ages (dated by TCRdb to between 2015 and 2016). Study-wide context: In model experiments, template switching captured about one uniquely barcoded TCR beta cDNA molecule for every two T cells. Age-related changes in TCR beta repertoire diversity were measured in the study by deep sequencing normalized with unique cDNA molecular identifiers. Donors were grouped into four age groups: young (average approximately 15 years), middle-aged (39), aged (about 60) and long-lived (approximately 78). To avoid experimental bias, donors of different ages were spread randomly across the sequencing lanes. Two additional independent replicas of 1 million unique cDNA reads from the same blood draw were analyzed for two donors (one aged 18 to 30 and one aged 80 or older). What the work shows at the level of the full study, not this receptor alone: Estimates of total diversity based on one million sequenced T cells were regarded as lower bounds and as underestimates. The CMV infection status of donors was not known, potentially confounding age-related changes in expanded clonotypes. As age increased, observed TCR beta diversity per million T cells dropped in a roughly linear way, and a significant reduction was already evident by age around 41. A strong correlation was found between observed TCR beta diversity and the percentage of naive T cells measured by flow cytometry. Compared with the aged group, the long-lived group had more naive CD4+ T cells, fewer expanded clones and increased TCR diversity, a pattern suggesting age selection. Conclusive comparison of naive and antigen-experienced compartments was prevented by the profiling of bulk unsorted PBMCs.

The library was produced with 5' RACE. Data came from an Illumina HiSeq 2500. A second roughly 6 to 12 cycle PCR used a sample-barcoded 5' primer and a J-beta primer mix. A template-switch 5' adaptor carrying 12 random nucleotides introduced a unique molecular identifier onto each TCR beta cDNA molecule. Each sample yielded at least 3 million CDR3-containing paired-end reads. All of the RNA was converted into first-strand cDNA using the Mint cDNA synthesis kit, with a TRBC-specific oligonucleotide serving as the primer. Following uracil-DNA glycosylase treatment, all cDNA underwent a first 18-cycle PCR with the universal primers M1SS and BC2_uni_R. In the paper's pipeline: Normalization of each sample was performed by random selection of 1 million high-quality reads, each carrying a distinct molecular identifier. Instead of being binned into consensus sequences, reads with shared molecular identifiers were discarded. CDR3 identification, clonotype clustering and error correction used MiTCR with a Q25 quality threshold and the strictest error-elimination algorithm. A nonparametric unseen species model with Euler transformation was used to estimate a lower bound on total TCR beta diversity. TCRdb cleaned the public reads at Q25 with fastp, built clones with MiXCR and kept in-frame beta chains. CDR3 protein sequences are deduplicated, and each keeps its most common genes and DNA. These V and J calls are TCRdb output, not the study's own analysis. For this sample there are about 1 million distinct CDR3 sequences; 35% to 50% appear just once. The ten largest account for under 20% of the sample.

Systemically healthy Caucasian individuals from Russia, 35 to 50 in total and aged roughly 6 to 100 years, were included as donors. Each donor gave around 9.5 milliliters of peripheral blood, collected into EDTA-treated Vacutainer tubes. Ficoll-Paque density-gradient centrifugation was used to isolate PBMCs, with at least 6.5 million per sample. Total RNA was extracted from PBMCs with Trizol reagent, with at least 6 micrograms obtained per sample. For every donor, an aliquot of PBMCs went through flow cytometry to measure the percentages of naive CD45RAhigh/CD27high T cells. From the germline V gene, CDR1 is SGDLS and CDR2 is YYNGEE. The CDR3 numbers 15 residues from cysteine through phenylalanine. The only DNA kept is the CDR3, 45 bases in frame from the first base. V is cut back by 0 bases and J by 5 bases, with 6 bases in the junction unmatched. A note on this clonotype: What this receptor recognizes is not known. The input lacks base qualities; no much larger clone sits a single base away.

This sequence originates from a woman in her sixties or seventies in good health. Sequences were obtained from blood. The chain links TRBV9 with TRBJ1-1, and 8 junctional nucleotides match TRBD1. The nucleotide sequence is TGTGCCAGCAGCGTAGCACAGGGGGATGGAACTGAAGCTTTCTTT. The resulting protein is CASSVAQGDGTEAFF.